The present T cell receptor beta chain was sequenced within a study of PD-1 blockade in classical Hodgkin lymphoma. Study in general: Treatment was intravenous nivolumab, 3 mg/kg every 2 weeks, until progression. Findings and caveats of the study: Compared with healthy donors, newly diagnosed patients reportedly showed lower baseline TCR diversity. Baseline diversity in complete responders resembled that of newly diagnosed patients. CD4+ but not CD8+ TCR diversity rose significantly by C4D1.

Per germline, CDR1 LNHDA and CDR2 SQIVND (reference sequence). The CDR3 is 16 amino acids. V was clipped by 10 bases and J by 1 base, with 17 bases between them. The sample's time point: cycle 4 day 1 (C4D1), after 5 to 7 weeks of nivolumab. All patients experienced relapse after autologous stem cell transplantation, and brentuximab vedotin exposure was variable. To note about this clone: The antigen is undetermined.

Using immunoSEQ multiplex PCR, the repertoire was profiled, and TCRdb retains in-frame clones only, with some absent. Of around 46,000 clones listed, nearly 90% are singletons. The chain carries TRBV19 and TRBJ2-6; D might be TRBD1 (6 bases). This sequence was found in a human donor with classical Hodgkin lymphoma. The source was peripheral blood mononuclear cells (PBMCs), collected before the fourth cycle of nivolumab. CDR3 sequence: CATIQGTSSGANVLTF. The DNA for the CDR3 is TGTGCCACCATACAGGGAACCTCATCTGGGGCCAACGTCCTGACTTTC.